This T cell receptor (beta chain) derives from a study of blood T cell repertoires in COVID-19 (dated by TCRdb to 2020 to 2022). For the study in its entirety: The collaborator samples originated in the United States, Italy and Spain and spanned the acute and convalescent phases of COVID-19. The repertoires were released in a freely available public database intended as a resource for research on the immune response to SARS-CoV-2. The samples were drawn from the first 160 participants of the ongoing ImmuneRACE study and from roughly 1,300 subjects provided by 6 global collaborators. The material from the prospective study consisted of cDNA or gDNA derived from T cells, B-cell-depleted T cells, or PBMCs. HLA class I and class II types, where available, came from metadata supplied by the sample provider rather than from assay-based typing. The dataset comprised deeply sampled blood TCRbeta repertoires from subjects exposed to, actively infected with, or recovered from COVID-19. Nearly every sample came with metadata listing a de-identified subject ID, COVID-19 status, age in years and sex. On the study overall, not on this receptor specifically: How much clinical and demographic metadata was included differed by source and by participant, and the metadata was provided uncurated.

Of note for this clone: Its cognate antigen has yet to be identified. No base-level quality is on record; no much larger clone is a single base apart.

V is clipped by 5 bases and J by 7 bases, and the sequence between their germline boundaries is 18 bases long. Inclusive of the bounding cysteine and phenylalanine, the CDR3 is 15 residues long. The retained sequence is limited to the CDR3, 45 bases, with the frame set at the first base. CDR1 MDHEN and CDR2 SYDVKM are derived from the germline V gene. The immunoSEQ Assay, a bias-controlled multiplex PCR, was used to amplify TCRbeta CDR3 regions from genomic DNA. The original methods were these. Within the assay, amplification of reference gene primers was used to estimate how many nucleated cells each sample contained. To quantify the absolute abundance of each unique TCRbeta CDR3 rearrangement, sequence reads were collapsed and filtered. For each sample, productive Simpson clonality was calculated by taking the square root of Simpson's diversity index across productive rearrangements. The table comes from immuneACCESS by way of TCRdb, which keeps in-frame sequences with V and J called. Part of the clones is missing from these tables; in studies checked, under half for an unresolved V gene and the rest for unknown reasons. V, J and clone size were drawn from that table, and D and trimming were deduced from the DNA. Across this sample there are around 220,000 clones, with 84% seen only once. In total, the top ten clones hold 6.8% of the sample.

In the prospective study, participants were about 18 to 100 years old, resided in 20 to 30 geographic areas of the United States, and were enrolled through a virtual design. In the prospective study, cohorts were assigned on the basis of participant-reported clinical history obtained from a screening survey and a study questionnaire. Recovered participants in ImmuneRACE Cohort 3 were defined as having two consecutive negative NP/OP PCR tests, clearance from a healthcare professional, or resolution of symptoms. Mobile phlebotomists in the prospective study collected whole blood, serum and a nasopharyngeal or oropharyngeal swab from every participant. Participants in the prospective study had the option to provide additional blood draws and questionnaires over a roughly two-month period. Blood samples from the prospective study were shipped frozen or at room temperature prior to DNA extraction.

Sequencing used PBMCs or T cells enriched from blood (not recorded which). The receptor was isolated from a woman aged 40 to 50 who had recovered from COVID-19. In this chain, TRBV28 is recombined with TRBJ1-5; a tentative D match to TRBD1 spans 6 bases. The sequenced DNA: TGTGCCAGCAGTACCAGTCAGGGGCAGTACCAGCCCCAGCATTTT. Its coded protein is CASSTSQGQYQPQHF.